This T cell receptor (beta chain) was sequenced in a study of blood T cell repertoires in COVID-19. Clones were read by immunoSEQ multiplex PCR, and TCRdb kept only the in-frame ones, dropping some. The table shows roughly 150,000 clones, with 75% to 90% occurring only once. The clonotype originates from a human donor in a cohort sampled during active COVID-19. The sequenced sample was peripheral blood.

The CDR3 DNA reads TGTGCCAGCAGCTCCCGGGGCGGGAGGTCCTACAATGAGCAGTTCTTC. Translated, it gives CASSSRGGRSYNEQFF. This chain joins TRBV5-8 and TRBJ2-1, with 8 nucleotides matching TRBD2. The trim removed 3 bases at V and 1 base at J, leaving 6 bases unmatched. This CDR3 has 16 amino acids. The germline CDR1 and CDR2 sequences are SGHTS and YDEGEE.